Below are 14 T cell receptor beta chains sequenced from a single sample in a study of T cell responses to AZD1222 COVID-19 vaccine. Generated by immunoSEQ multiplex PCR, the TCRdb table keeps only in-frame clones and is missing some. The table records about 180,000 clones, around nine tenths of them present only once. The sample in question was peripheral blood, obtained on day 0 of AZD1222 vaccination. The origin of the receptors is an adult in good health.

The CDR3 DNA sequence: TGTGCCAGCAGTTACTCAGAGGGGGCCAACTATGGCTACACCTTC. It translates to CASSYSEGANYGYTF. The rearrangement links TRBV6-6 to TRBJ1-2; 7 bases fit TRBD1. Germline V gene lookup returns CDR1 MNHNY and CDR2 SVGAGI (reference sequence). The CDR3 extends over 15 amino acids. Unmatched junction bases numbered 3, after V lost 0 bases and J lost 2 bases.

The chain carries TRBV19 and TRBJ1-5, with TRBD1 matching 10 bases. The CDR3 sequence is 16 residues long. Germline V gives CDR1 LNHDA, CDR2 SQIVND (reference sequence). The V gene end was trimmed by 7 bases and the J gene end by 0 bases; junction bases not matched to a gene: 6. The CDR3 loop is CASMPGQGISNQPQHF. In nucleotides, the CDR3 is TGTGCCAGTATGCCGGGACAGGGGATTAGCAATCAGCCCCAGCATTTT.

V gene TRBV5-1 combines with J gene TRBJ1-6; D possibly corresponds to TRBD1 (5 bases). The CDR3 loop spans 13 amino acids. Germline V gene data show CDR1 as SGHRS and CDR2 as YFSETQ. Trimming removed 4 bases from V and 7 bases from J, with 9 bases in between. The DNA for the CDR3 is TGCGCCAGCAGCCCTCCAGGGAATTCACCCCTCCACTTT. Encoded protein: CASSPPGNSPLHF.

The rearrangement uses TRBV18 and TRBJ2-5; 7 bases line up with TRBD2. The V and J ends lost 5 bases and 5 bases, in that order; junction bases with no gene match: 5. CDR3 length equals 13 residues. Looked up from germline, CDR1 is KGHSH and CDR2 is LQKENI. The CDR3 loop reads CASSNGGLETQYF. CDR3 sequence (DNA): TGTGCCAGCTCAAACGGGGGGTTGGAGACCCAGTACTTC.

This sequence joins TRBV27 and TRBJ1-5; TRBD1 might be the D (5 bases). The V gene lost 5 bases and the J gene lost 0 bases, with 20 bases spanning the gap. The germline V gene encodes CDR1 MNHEY and CDR2 SMNVEV (reference sequence). This CDR3 is built from 18 residues. CDR3: CASSEPGRNLYSNQPQHF. In DNA form, the CDR3 reads TGTGCCAGCAGTGAACCGGGGCGCAACCTATATAGCAATCAGCCCCAGCATTTT.

This clone turned up a few times. The genes are TRBV7-2 and TRBJ2-5; maybe TRBD1 (7 bases). Per the germline V gene, CDR1 is SGHTA and CDR2 is FQGNSA. Trimming removed 6 bases at V and 3 bases at J, with 20 bases between. The CDR3 runs to 16 residues. CDR3 DNA: TGTGCCAGCAGTCCAGGGGGGCGGGCGTCGGAAGAGACCCAGTACTTC. It encodes CASSPGGRASEETQYF.

The rearrangement joins TRBV3-1 (or the pseudogene TRBV3-2) to TRBJ1-5; D gene unclear. V dropped 1 base and J dropped 5 bases, with 6 bases sitting between them. This CDR3 is 13 amino acids long. Per germline, CDR1 LGHDT and CDR2 YNNKEL (reference sequence). The CDR3, as DNA: TGTGCCAGCAGCCAAGGAATTTATCAGCCCCAGCATTTT. This gives the protein CASSQGIYQPQHF.

This chain connects TRBV5-6 to TRBJ1-3; D call uncertain. The CDR3 consists of 16 residues. Trimming removed 2 bases from V and 0 bases from J, with 12 bases in between. Germline CDR1 and CDR2: SGHDT and YYEEEE. The CDR3 DNA sequence: TGTGCCAGCAGCTTCCGCCTGGGAAGCTCTGGAAACACCATATATTTT. It codes for CASSFRLGSSGNTIYF.

This sequence joins TRBV3-1 (or the pseudogene TRBV3-2) and TRBJ1-1; D uncertain. Germline V gene data show CDR1 as LGHDT and CDR2 as YNNKEL (reference sequence). The CDR3 has 16 amino acids. V was trimmed by 1 base and J by 0 bases, leaving 12 bases between them. The CDR3 DNA sequence: TGTGCCAGCAGCCAAGTGACCCGGGGAATGAACACTGAAGCTTTCTTT. It is translated as CASSQVTRGMNTEAFF.

J is TRBJ1-3 and V is TRBV7-2, with 12 bases aligning to TRBD1. This CDR3 is built from 16 residues. The V and J ends lost 5 bases and 9 bases, in that order; junction bases with no gene match: 11. Germline assignment: CDR1 SGHTA and CDR2 FQGNSA. The CDR3: CASSTEGRDRGPTIYF. The CDR3 region has the DNA TGTGCCAGCAGCACGGAGGGGCGGGACAGGGGGCCCACCATATATTTT.

The V gene is TRBV3-1 (or the pseudogene TRBV3-2), the J gene TRBJ1-1; D uncertain. Looked up from germline, CDR1 is LGHDT and CDR2 is YNNKEL (reference sequence). Trimming removed 1 base from V and 10 bases from J, with 13 bases in between. CDR3 length: 13 amino acids. In DNA, the CDR3 is TGTGCCAGCAGCCAAGTAGGAGGGTTGGTAGCTTTCTTT. This gives the protein CASSQVGGLVAFF.

This clone was detected once. The chain is built from TRBV6-4 and TRBJ2-6; no firm D call. V was cut by 6 bases and J by 0 bases, with 15 bases left in between. CDR1 is MRHNA, CDR2 SNTAGT, per germline. The CDR3 is made up of 17 amino acids. The CDR3 nucleotides are TGTGCCAGCAGCCCAGAGAGGAGCAGCTCTGGGGCCAACGTCCTGACTTTC. This gives the protein CASSPERSSSGANVLTF.

The genes are TRBV6-1 and TRBJ1-5, with D maybe TRBD1 (5 bases). The germline V gene has CDR1 MNHNS and CDR2 SASEGT. Trimming left V 4 bases short and J 6 bases short, with 22 bases between. The CDR3 is made up of 17 amino acids. CDR3 DNA: TGTGCCAGCAGTGGAGGGATCTTGGGGGTCCGAACTCAGCCCCAGCATTTT. Protein product: CASSGGILGVRTQPQHF.

This chain connects TRBV7-9 to TRBJ1-2; perhaps TRBD1 as D (5 bases). This CDR3 is built from 14 residues. CDR1 and CDR2 from the germline V gene are SEHNR and FQNEAQ (reference sequence). V was clipped by 1 base and J by 2 bases, with 8 bases between them. This CDR3 is CASSLGGRNYGYTF. The CDR3 nucleotides are TGTGCCAGCAGCTTAGGGGGACGGAACTATGGCTACACCTTC.